This TCR beta chain was identified during a study of blood T cells in healthy people across ages. General observations from the study: While age rose, TCR beta diversity per million T cells dropped in a roughly linear way. Estimates based on one million T cells were treated as lower bounds.

A sample-barcoded 5' primer and a J-beta primer mix were used in a second PCR of about 6 to 11 cycles. The template-switch adaptor, which had 12 random nucleotides, put a tag on each cDNA molecule. Per sample, CDR3-containing paired-end reads numbered at least 2.5 million. TCRdb called the 5' RACE reads again in MiXCR, with one record for every CDR3 protein. The sample holds hundreds of thousands of distinct CDR3 sequences, 20% to 25% seen once. This clonotype has more than one count but fewer than ten. The antigen remains unidentified. CDR1 is DFQATT, CDR2 SNEGSKA, per germline (reference sequence). V was cut by 6 bases and J by 5 bases, with 14 bases left in between. The CDR3 runs 12 residues.

Sequenced input: blood. The rearrangement uses TRBV20-1 and TRBJ2-7; possible D gene TRBD1, 6 bases. The sequence was collected from a man between 70 and 80 years old in good health. CDR3 region: CSAGRGVNEQYF. The CDR3 region has the DNA TGCAGTGCGGGCAGGGGAGTAAACGAGCAGTACTTC.